These 13 T cell receptor beta chains were sequenced from one sample in a study of blood T cells in healthy people across ages. A J-beta primer mix and a sample-barcoded 5' primer were used in a second PCR of roughly 7 to 12 cycles. TCRdb re-analysed the 5' RACE reads in MiXCR, keeping a single row per CDR3 protein. The repertoire holds approximately 800,000 distinct CDR3 sequences, with roughly 34% as singletons. Sample: blood. All receptors derive from a man between 18 and 29 years old in good health.

The chain couples TRBV3-1 to TRBJ1-4, with 8 bases aligning to TRBD1. V shed 4 bases, J shed 6 bases, and the junction held 7 bases outside the gene matches. This CDR3 region has 15 residues. The germline V gene has CDR1 LGHDT and CDR2 YNNKEL (reference sequence). The chain's CDR3 is CASSPDRDGDEKLFF. The CDR3 nucleotides are TGTGCCAGCAGCCCGGACAGGGACGGCGATGAAAAACTGTTTTTT.

This clonotype has ten or more counts. In nucleotides, the CDR3 is TGTGCCAGCAGTTTCTACAGGGCGAGAGAGACCCAGTACTTC. This encodes CASSFYRARETQYF. V usage is TRBV28 and J usage is TRBJ2-5; TRBD1 is a possible D gene (6 bases). Germline CDR1 is MDHEN and CDR2 is SYDVKM. The V gene lost 3 bases and the J gene lost 4 bases, with 12 bases spanning the gap. The CDR3 is 14 residues long.

This clonotype was recorded a few times. V usage is TRBV23-1 and J usage is TRBJ2-7; no clear D gene. TRBV23-1 is sorted into the ORF group, with uncertain function. The germline V and J ends were trimmed by 0 bases and 3 bases, with 6 bases remaining between them. The CDR3 has 13 residues. CDR3 in DNA: TGCGCCAGCAGTCAATCTTCGGTCTACGAGCAGTACTTC. It is translated as CASSQSSVYEQYF.

V is TRBV28 and J is TRBJ1-2, with D uncertain. V was pared by 5 bases and J by 2 bases, with 15 bases between. The germline V gene has CDR1 MDHEN and CDR2 SYDVKM. The CDR3 extends over 15 amino acids. The CDR3 loop is CASSQSRRYNYGYTF. The CDR3 DNA sequence: TGTGCCAGCAGTCAGTCCCGCCGGTACAACTATGGCTACACCTTC.

This chain links TRBV12-3 or TRBV12-4 with TRBJ1-1; D uncertain. The CDR3 has 12 amino acids. Trimming stripped 3 bases from V and 4 bases from J, with 6 bases between. CDR3 DNA sequence: TGTGCCAGCAGTTTTATGAGCACTGAAGCTTTCTTT. Translating it yields CASSFMSTEAFF.

CDR3 nucleotides: TGTGCCAGCAGCAATATGCCCGCAGATACGCAGTATTTT. This sequence encodes CASSNMPADTQYF. This chain links TRBV12-3 or TRBV12-4 with TRBJ2-3; the D is unclear. The V end was cut by 6 bases, the J end by 4 bases, with 11 bases between. This CDR3 has 13 amino acids.

This chain links TRBV12-3 or TRBV12-4 with TRBJ1-4; possibly TRBD1 for D (5 bases). This CDR3 is 14 amino acids long. V shed 5 bases and J shed 0 bases, with 7 bases lying between them. The CDR3 loop is CASSDRTTNEKLFF. The CDR3 DNA reads as TGTGCCAGCAGTGACAGAACAACTAATGAAAAACTGTTTTTT.

This clonotype has ten or more counts. J is TRBJ1-2 and V is TRBV12-3 or TRBV12-4; D unclear. The V and J ends lost 3 bases and 4 bases respectively, with 6 bases between them. The CDR3 totals 12 residues. The CDR3, as DNA: TGTGCCAGCAGTTTCCCCGGCTATGGCTACACCTTC. It codes for CASSFPGYGYTF.

The chain links TRBV5-1 to TRBJ2-3; the D gene could be TRBD1 or TRBD2 (5 bases each). The V and J ends lost 1 base and 2 bases respectively, with 11 bases between them. This CDR3 comprises 15 residues. Per germline, CDR1 SGHRS and CDR2 YFSETQ. CDR3 nucleotides: TGCGCCAGCAGCTTGCCAGGGAGTCCCACAGATACGCAGTATTTT. This sequence encodes CASSLPGSPTDTQYF. Combining the CDR3 with reference TRBV5-1 and TRBJ2-3 gives the whole variable domain KAGVTQTPRYLIKTRGQQVTLSCSPISGHRSVSWYQQTPGQGLQFLFEYFSETQRNKGNFPGRFSGRQFSNSRSEMNVSTLELGDSALYLCASSLPGSPTDTQYFGPGTRLTVL.

The chain joins TRBV3-1 to TRBJ1-2; D is unclear. The CDR3 has 14 amino acids. V was clipped by 0 bases and J by 8 bases, with 13 bases between them. Germline lookup yields CDR1 LGHDT and CDR2 YNNKEL (reference sequence). CDR3 DNA: TGTGCCAGCAGCCAAGATTCGATTGTACGAGGCTACACCTTC. Amino acid sequence: CASSQDSIVRGYTF.

Points on this clonotype: This may be a read error: a much more frequent sequence differs by one nucleotide. The V gene is TRBV7-2, the J gene TRBJ2-3; TRBD2 might be the D (5 bases). Germline V CDR1 and CDR2: SGHTA, FQGNSA. Trimming took off 6 bases at V and 6 bases at J, with 19 bases between the two ends. This CDR3 is 15 amino acids long. CDR3 coding DNA: TGTGCCAGCAGTTCCACGGGGTCCTGCCGGGATACGCAGTATTTT. Residues: CASSSTGSCRDTQYF.

The chain carries TRBV7-8 and TRBJ2-1, with D possibly being TRBD1 (5 bases). The V end lost 1 base, the J end lost 13 bases, and 17 bases lay between the germline ends. The CDR3 sequence is 14 residues long. Germline values: CDR1 SGHVS, CDR2 FQNEAQ. The CDR3 is CASSLGGQVETQFF. The CDR3, as DNA: TGTGCCAGCAGCTTAGGGGGCCAGGTGGAGACCCAGTTCTTC.

Of note for this clonotype: Possible read error: a much larger clone is one base away. The rearrangement uses TRBV18 and TRBJ2-7; perhaps TRBD1 as D (5 bases). Deletions cut 3 bases from V and 7 bases from J, with 19 bases between. Germline CDR1 KGHSH, CDR2 LQKENI. This CDR3 contains 15 residues. The CDR3 region has the DNA TGTGCCAGCTCACCGGGGCAGGGCGCCTACAATGAGCAGTACTTC. The encoded protein is CASSPGQGAYNEQYF.